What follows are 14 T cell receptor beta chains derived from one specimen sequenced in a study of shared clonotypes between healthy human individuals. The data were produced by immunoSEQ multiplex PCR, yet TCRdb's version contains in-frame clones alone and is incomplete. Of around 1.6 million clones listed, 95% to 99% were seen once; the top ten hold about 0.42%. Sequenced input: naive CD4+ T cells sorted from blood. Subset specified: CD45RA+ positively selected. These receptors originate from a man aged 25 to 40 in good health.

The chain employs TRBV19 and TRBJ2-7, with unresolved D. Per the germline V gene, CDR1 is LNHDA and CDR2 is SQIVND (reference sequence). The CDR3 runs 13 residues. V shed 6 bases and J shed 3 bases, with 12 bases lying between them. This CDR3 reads CASSSVLGYEQYF. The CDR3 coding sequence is TGTGCCAGTAGCTCAGTATTAGGCTACGAGCAGTACTTC.

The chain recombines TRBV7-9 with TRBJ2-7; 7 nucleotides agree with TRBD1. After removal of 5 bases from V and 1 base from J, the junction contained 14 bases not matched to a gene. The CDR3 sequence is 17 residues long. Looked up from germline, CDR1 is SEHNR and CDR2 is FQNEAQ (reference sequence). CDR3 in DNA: TGTGCCAGCAGCGGATTTCCTAATCGGGGACAGTCCTACGAGCAGTACTTC. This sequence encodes CASSGFPNRGQSYEQYF.

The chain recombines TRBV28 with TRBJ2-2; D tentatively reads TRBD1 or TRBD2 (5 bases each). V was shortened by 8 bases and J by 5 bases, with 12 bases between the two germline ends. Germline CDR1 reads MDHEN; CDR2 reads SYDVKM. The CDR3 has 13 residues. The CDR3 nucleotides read TGTGCCAGCGGGACCCCCTCTACCGGGGAGCTGTTTTTT. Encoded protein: CASGTPSTGELFF.

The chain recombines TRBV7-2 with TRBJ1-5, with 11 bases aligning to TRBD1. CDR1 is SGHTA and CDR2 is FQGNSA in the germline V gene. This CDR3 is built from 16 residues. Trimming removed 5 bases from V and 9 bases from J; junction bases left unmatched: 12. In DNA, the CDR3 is TGTGCCAGCAGCGTCACCGGGACAGGGGGGTTCCCGCCCCAGCATTTT. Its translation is CASSVTGTGGFPPQHF.

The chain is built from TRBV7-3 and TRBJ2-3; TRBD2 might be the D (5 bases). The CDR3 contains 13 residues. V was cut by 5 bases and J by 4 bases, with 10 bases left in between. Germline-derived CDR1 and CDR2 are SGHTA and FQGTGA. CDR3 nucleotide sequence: TGTGCCAGCAGCACACGCGGGCCAGATACGCAGTATTTT. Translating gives CASSTRGPDTQYF.

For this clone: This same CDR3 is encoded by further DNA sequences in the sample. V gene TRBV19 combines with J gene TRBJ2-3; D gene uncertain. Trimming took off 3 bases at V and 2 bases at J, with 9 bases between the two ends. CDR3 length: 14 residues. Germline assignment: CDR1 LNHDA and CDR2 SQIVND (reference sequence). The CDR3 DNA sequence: TGTGCCAGTAGTATTGGCCAGAACACAGATACGCAGTATTTT. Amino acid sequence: CASSIGQNTDTQYF.

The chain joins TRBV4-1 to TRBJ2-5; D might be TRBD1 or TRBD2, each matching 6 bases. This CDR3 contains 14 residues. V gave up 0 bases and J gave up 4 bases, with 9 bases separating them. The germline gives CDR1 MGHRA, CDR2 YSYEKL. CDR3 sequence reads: CASSQDGGRETQYF. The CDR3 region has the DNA TGCGCCAGCAGCCAAGACGGGGGCCGAGAGACCCAGTACTTC.

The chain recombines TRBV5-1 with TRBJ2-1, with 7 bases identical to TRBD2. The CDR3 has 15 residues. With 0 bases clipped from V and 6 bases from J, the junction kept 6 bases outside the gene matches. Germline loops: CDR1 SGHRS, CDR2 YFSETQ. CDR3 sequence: CASSLGEGLGNEQFF. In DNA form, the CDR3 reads TGCGCCAGCAGCTTGGGGGAGGGCCTCGGCAATGAGCAGTTCTTC.

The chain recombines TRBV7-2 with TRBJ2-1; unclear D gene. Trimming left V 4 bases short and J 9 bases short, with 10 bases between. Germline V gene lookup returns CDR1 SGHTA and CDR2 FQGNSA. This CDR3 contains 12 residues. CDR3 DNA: TGTGCCAGCAGCTACGATCGGGTTGAGCAGTTCTTC. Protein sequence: CASSYDRVEQFF.

CDR3 DNA sequence: TGTGCCAGCAGCTCGATGCGAAGTTGGGGATCCTACGAGCAGTACTTC. Protein sequence: CASSSMRSWGSYEQYF. The chain is built from TRBV13 and TRBJ2-7, with D unresolved. The germline V and J ends were trimmed by 4 bases and 1 base, with 17 bases remaining between them. The CDR3 sequence is 16 residues long. Germline-derived CDR1 and CDR2 are PRHDT and FYEKMQ (reference sequence). Looking up the rest from reference TRBV13 and TRBJ2-7 gives the full variable domain: AAGVIQSPRHLIKEKRETATLKCYPIPRHDTVYWYQQGPGQDPQFLISFYEKMQSDKGSIPDRFSAQQFSDYHSELNMSSLELGDSALYFCASSSMRSWGSYEQYFGPGTRLTVT.

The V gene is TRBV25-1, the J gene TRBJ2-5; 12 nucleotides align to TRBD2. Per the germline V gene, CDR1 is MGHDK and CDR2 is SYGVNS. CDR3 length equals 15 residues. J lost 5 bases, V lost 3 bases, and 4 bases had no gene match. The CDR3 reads CASSDRLAGVETQYF. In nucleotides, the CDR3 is TGTGCCAGCAGTGATAGACTAGCGGGAGTGGAGACCCAGTACTTC.

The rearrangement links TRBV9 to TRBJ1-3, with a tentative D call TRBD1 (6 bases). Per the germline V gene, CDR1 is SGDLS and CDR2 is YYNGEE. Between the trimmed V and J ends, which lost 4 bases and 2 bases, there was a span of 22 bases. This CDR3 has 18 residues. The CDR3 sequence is CASSSHLQGRGAGNTIYF. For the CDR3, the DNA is TGTGCCAGCAGCTCCCACCTACAGGGCAGAGGCGCTGGAAACACCATATATTTT.

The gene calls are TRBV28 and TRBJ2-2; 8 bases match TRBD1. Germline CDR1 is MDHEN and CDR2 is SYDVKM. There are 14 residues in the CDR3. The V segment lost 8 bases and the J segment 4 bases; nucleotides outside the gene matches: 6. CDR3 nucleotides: TGTGCCAGCGAGGACAGGGTCTTCACCGGGGAGCTGTTTTTT. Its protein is CASEDRVFTGELFF.

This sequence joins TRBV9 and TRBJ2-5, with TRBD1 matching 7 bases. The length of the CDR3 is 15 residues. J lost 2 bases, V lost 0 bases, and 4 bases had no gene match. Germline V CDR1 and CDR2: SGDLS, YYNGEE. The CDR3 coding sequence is TGTGCCAGCAGCGTAGGACAGGGAGTACAAGAGACCCAGTACTTC. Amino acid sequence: CASSVGQGVQETQYF.